The present T cell receptor (beta chain) was sequenced within a study of beta chain features in type 1 diabetes. TCRB transcripts that were expressed got sequenced, as all of the isolated RNA had been reverse transcribed. Measured with immunoSEQ multiplex PCR; TCRdb has only the in-frame clones, and not every one. The repertoire holds around 99,000 clones, with almost 40% as singletons. The receptor's source is a woman aged 18-30 years in good health. Sequences were obtained from stem cell memory CD4+ T cells from blood.

The CDR3 spells CASSPDRPNTGELFF. The CDR3 nucleotides read TGTGCCAGCAGCCCAGACAGGCCGAACACCGGGGAGCTGTTTTTT. The J gene is TRBJ2-2, the V gene TRBV5-8; a possible D gene is TRBD1 (6 bases). V was shortened by 4 bases and J by 0 bases, with 10 bases between the two germline ends. This CDR3 spans 15 amino acids. Per germline, CDR1 SGHTS and CDR2 YDEGEE.